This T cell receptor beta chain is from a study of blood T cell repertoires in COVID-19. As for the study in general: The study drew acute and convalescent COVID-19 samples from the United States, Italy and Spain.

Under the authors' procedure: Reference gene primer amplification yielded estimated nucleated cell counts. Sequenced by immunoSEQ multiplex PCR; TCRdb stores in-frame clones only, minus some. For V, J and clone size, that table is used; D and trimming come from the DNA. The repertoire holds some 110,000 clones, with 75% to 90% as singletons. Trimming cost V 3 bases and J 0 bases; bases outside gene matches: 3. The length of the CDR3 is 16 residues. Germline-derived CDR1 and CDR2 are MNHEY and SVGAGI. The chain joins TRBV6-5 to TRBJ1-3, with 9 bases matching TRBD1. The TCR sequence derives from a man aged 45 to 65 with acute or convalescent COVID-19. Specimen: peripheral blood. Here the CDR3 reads CASSYGGQGSGNTIYF. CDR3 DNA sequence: TGTGCCAGCAGTTATGGGGGACAGGGCTCTGGAAACACCATATATTTT.